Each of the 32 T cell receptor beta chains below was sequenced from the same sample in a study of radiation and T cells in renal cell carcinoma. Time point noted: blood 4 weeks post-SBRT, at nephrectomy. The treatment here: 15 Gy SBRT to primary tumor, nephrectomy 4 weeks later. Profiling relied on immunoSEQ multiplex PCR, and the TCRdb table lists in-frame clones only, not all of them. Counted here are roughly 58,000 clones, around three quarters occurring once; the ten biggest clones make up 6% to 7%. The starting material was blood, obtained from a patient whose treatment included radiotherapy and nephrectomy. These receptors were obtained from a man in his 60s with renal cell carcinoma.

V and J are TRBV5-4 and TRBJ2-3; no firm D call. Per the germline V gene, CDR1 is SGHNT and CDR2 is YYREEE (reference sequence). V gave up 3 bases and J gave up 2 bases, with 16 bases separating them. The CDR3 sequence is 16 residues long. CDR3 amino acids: CASSSPLRRNTDTQYF. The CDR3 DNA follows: TGTGCCAGCAGCTCACCCTTGCGTCGCAACACAGATACGCAGTATTTT.

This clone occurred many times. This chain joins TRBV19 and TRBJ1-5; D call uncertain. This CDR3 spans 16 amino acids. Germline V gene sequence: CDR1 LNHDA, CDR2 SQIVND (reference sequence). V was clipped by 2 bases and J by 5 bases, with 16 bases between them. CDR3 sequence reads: CASSISVGDSYQPQHF. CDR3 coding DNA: TGTGCCAGTAGTATATCAGTCGGCGATTCGTATCAGCCCCAGCATTTT.

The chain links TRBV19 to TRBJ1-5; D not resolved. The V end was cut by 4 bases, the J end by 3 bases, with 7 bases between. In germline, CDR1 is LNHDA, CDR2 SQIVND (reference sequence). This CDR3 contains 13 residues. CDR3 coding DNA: TGTGCCAGTAGTAACGGTCACAATCAGCCCCAGCATTTT. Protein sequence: CASSNGHNQPQHF.

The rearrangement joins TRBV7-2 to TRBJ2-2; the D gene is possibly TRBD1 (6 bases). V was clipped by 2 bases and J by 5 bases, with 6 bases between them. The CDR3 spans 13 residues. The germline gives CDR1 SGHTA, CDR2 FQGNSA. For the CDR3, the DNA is TGTGCCAGCAGCTTAACAGGGACCGGGGAGCTGTTTTTT. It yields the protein CASSLTGTGELFF.

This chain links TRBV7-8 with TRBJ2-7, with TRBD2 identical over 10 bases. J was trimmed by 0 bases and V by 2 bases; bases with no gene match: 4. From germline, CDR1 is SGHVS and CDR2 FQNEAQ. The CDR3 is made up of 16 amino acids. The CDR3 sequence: CASSLRPSGSSYEQYV. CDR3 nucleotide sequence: TGTGCCAGCAGCTTAAGGCCTAGCGGGAGCTCCTACGAGCAGTACGTC.

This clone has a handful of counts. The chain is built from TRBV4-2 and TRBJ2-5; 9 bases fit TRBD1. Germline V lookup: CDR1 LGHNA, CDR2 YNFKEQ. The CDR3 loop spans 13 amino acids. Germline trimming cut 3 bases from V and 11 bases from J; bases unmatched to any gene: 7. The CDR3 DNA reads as TGTGCCAGCAGCCAGGGACAGGGCTGGGAGCAGTACTTC. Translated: CASSQGQGWEQYF.

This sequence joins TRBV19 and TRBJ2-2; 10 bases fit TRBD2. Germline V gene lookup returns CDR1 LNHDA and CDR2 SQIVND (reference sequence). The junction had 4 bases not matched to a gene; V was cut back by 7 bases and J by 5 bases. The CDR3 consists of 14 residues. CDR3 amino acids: CASKREGRTGELFF. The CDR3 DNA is TGTGCCAGTAAGCGGGAGGGCCGAACCGGGGAGCTGTTTTTT. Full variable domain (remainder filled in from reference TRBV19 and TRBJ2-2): DGGITQSPKYLFRKEGQNVTLSCEQNLNHDAMYWYRQDPGQGLRLIYYSQIVNDFQKGDIAEGYSVSREKKESFPLTVTSAQKNPTAFYLCASKREGRTGELFFGEGSRLTVL.

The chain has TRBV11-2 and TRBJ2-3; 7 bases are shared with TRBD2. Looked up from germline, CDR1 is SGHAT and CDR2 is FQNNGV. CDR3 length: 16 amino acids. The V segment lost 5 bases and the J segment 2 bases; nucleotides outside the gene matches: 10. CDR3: CASSPQAGRDTDTQYF. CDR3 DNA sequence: TGTGCCAGCAGCCCCCAGGCGGGGAGGGACACAGATACGCAGTATTTT.

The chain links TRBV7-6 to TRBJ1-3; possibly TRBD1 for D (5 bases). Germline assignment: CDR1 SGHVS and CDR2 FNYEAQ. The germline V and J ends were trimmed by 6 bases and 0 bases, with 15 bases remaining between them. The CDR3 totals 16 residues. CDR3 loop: CASSPGPGYSGNTIYF. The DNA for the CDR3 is TGTGCCAGCAGTCCAGGGCCCGGTTACTCTGGAAACACCATATATTTT.

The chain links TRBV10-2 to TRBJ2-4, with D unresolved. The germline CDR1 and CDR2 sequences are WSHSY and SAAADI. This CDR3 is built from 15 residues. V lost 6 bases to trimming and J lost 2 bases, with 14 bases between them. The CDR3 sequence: CASSGRSESKNIQYF. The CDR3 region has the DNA TGCGCCAGCAGCGGAAGATCAGAATCCAAAAACATTCAGTACTTC.

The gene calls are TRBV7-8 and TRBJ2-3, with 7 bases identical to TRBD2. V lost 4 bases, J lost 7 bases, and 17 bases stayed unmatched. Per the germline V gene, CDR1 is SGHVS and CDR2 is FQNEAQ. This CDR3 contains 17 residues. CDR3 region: CASSSPVTSATDNTQYF. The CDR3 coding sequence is TGTGCCAGCAGCTCACCTGTTACTAGCGCGACTGATAATACGCAGTATTTT.

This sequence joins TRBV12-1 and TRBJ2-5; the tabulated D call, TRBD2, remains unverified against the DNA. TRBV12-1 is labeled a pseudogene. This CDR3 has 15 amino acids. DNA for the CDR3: TGTGCCAGCAGCGAATGGGCGGGGGGAGAAGAGACCCAGTACTTC. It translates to CASSEWAGGEETQYF.

As DNA, the CDR3 is TGTGCCAGCACCAAGGGAGATGGCTCCTACAATGAGCAGTTCTTC. Its protein is CASTKGDGSYNEQFF. The chain is built from TRBV7-2 and TRBJ2-1, with D perhaps matching TRBD2 (5 bases). The CDR3 loop spans 15 amino acids. CDR1 and CDR2 (germline): SGHTA, FQGNSA. The V and J ends lost 7 bases and 0 bases respectively, with 13 bases between them. Based on the CDR3 plus reference TRBV7-2 and TRBJ2-1, the full variable domain is GAGVSQSPSNKVTEKGKDVELRCDPISGHTALYWYRQSLGQGLEFLIYFQGNSAPDKSGLPSDRFSAERTGGSVSTLTIQRTQQEDSAVYLCASTKGDGSYNEQFFGPGTRLTVL.

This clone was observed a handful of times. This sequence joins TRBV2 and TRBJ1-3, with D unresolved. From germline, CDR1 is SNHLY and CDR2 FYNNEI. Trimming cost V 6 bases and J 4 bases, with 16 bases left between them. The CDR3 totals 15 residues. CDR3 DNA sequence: TGTGCCAGCAGAGGTAGTTGGGGTCGGGGAAACACCATATATTTT. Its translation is CASRGSWGRGNTIYF.

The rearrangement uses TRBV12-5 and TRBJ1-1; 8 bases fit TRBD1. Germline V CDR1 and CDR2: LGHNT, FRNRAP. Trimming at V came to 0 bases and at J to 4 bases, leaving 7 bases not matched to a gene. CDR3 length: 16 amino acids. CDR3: CASGLVTGGAGTEAFF. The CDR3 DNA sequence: TGTGCTAGTGGTTTGGTAACAGGGGGGGCAGGCACTGAAGCTTTCTTT.

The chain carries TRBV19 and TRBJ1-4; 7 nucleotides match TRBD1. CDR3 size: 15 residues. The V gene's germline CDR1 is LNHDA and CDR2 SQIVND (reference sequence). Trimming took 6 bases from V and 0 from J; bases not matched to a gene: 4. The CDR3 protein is CASRGTDATNEKLFF. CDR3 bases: TGTGCCAGTAGAGGGACAGATGCAACTAATGAAAAACTGTTTTTT.

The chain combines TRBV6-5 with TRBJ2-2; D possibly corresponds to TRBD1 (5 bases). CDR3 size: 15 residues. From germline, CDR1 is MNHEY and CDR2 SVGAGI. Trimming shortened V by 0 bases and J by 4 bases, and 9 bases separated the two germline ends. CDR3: CASSYSDITTGELFF. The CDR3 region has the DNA TGTGCCAGCAGTTACTCGGACATAACCACCGGGGAGCTGTTTTTT.

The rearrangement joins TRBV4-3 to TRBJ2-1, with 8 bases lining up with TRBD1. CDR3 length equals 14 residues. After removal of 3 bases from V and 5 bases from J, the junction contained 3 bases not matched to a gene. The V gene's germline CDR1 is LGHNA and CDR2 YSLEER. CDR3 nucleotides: TGCGCCAGCAGCCAGAGACAGGGGAACAATGAGCAGTTCTTC. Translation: CASSQRQGNNEQFF.

This CDR3 is CASSSSWQSYEQYV. The CDR3 nucleotides are TGTGCCAGCAGCTCCTCGTGGCAGTCCTACGAGCAGTACGTC. This chain connects TRBV11-3 to TRBJ2-7, with no clear D. V was shortened by 4 bases and J by 1 base, with 11 bases between the two germline ends. Germline values: CDR1 SGHNT, CDR2 YENEEA. This CDR3 has 14 residues.

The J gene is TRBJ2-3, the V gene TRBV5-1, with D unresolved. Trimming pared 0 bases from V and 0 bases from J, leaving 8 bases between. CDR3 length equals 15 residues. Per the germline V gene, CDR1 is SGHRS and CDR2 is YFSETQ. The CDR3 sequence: CASSLAWLSTDTQYF. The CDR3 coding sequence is TGCGCCAGCAGCTTGGCTTGGCTTAGCACAGATACGCAGTATTTT.

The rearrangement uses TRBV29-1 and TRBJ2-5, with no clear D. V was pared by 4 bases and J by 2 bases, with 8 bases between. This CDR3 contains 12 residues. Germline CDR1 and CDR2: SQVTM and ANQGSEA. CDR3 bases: TGCAGCGTTGTATTGCGACAAGAGACCCAGTACTTC. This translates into CSVVLRQETQYF.

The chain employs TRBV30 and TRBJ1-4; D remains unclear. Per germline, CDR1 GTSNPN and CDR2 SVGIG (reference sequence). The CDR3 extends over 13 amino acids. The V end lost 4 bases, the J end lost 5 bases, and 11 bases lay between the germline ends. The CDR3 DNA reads TGTGCCTGGATGAACAGTAGGAATGAAAAACTGTTTTTT. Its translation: CAWMNSRNEKLFF.

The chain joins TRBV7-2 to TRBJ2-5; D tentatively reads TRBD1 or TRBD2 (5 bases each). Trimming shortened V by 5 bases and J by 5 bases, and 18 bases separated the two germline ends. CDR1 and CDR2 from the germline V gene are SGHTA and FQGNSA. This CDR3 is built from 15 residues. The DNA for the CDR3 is TGTGCCAGCAGCCTGAGGGGCACTACCCGGGAGACCCAGTACTTC. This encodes CASSLRGTTRETQYF.

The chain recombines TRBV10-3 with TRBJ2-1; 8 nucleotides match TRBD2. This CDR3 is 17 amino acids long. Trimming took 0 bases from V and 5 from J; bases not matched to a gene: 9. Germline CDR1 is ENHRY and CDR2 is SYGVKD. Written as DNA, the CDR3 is TGTGCCATCAGTGAGTCTCGCGGTAGCGGGAAAAACAATGAGCAGTTCTTC. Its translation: CAISESRGSGKNNEQFF.

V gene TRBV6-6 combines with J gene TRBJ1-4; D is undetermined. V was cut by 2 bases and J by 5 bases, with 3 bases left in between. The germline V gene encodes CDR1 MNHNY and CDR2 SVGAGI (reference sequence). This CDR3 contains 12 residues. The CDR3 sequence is CASSYRNEKLFF. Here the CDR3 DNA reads TGTGCCAGCAGTTACAGGAATGAAAAACTGTTTTTT.

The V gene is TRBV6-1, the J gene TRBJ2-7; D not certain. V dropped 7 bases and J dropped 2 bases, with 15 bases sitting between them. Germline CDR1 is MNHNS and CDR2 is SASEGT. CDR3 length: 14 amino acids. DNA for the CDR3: TGTGCCAGCAAGTTGGGATCCGCCACCTACGAGCAGTACTTC. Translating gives CASKLGSATYEQYF.

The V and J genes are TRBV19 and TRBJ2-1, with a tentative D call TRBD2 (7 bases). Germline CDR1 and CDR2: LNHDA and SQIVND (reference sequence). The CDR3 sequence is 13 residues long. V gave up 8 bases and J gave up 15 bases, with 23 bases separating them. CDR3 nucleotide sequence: TGTGCCAGTGCACGAACGTCGGGGGGCCCAACGTTCTTC. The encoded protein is CASARTSGGPTFF.

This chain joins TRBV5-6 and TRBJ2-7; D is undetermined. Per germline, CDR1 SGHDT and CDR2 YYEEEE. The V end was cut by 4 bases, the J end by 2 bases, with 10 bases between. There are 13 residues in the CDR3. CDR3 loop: CASSQDGAYEQYF. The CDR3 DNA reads TGTGCCAGCAGCCAGGACGGAGCCTACGAGCAGTACTTC.

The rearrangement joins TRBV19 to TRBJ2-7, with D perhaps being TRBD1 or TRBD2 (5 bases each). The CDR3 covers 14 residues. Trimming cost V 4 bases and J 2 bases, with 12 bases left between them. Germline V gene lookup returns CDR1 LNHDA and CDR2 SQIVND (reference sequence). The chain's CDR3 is CASSKSGQPYEQYV. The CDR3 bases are TGTGCCAGTAGTAAATCGGGGCAGCCCTACGAGCAGTACGTC.

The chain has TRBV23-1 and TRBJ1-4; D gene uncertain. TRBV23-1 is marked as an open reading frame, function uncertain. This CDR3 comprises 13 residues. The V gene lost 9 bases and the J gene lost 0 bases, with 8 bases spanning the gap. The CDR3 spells CARKEPTNEKLFF. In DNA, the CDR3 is TGCGCCAGGAAAGAACCAACTAATGAAAAACTGTTTTTT.

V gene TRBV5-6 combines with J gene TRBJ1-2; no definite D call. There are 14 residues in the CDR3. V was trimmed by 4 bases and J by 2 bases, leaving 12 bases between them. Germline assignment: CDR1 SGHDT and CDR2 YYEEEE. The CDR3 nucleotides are TGTGCCAGCAGCCAAAGTGGTCGGAACTATGGCTACACCTTC. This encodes CASSQSGRNYGYTF. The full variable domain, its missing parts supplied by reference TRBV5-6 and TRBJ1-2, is DAGVTQSPTHLIKTRGQQVTLRCSPKSGHDTVSWYQQALGQGPQFIFQYYEEEERQRGNFPDRFSGHQFPNYSSELNVNALLLGDSALYLCASSQSGRNYGYTFGSGTRLTVV.

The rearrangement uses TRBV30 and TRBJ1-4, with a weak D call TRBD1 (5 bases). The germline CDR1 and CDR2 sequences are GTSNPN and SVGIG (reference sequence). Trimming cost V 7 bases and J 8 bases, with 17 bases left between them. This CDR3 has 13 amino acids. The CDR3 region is CASSPGPGEKLFF. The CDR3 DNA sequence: TGTGCCTCTTCCCCGGGGCCCGGGGAAAAACTGTTTTTT. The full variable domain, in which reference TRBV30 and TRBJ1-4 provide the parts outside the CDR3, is SQTIHQWPATLVQPVGSPLSLECTVEGTSNPNLYWYRQAAGRGLQLLFYSVGIGQISSEVPQNLSASRPQDRQFILSSKKLLLSDSGFYLCASSPGPGEKLFFGSGTQLSVL.